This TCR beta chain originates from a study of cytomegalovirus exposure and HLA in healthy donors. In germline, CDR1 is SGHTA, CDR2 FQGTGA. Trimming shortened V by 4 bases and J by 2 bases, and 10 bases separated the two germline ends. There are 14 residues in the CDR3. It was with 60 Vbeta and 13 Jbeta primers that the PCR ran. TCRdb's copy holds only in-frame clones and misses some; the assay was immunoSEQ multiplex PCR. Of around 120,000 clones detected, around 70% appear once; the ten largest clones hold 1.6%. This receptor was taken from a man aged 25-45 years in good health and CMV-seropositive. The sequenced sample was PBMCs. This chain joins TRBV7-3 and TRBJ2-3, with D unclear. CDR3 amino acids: CASSSHWATDTQYF. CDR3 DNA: TGTGCCAGCAGCTCCCATTGGGCCACAGATACGCAGTATTTT.